This TCR beta chain was observed in a study of blood T cell repertoires in COVID-19. This CDR3 is 14 amino acids long. The junction had 2 bases not matched to a gene; V was cut back by 5 bases and J by 1 base. The V gene's germline CDR1 is SGHAT and CDR2 FQNNGV. Repertoires were generated with immunoSEQ multiplex PCR, while TCRdb's copy carries only in-frame clones and drops some. The sample contains 250,000 to 350,000 clones, roughly 86% of which appear only once. Sequencing was done on a sample of peripheral blood. The sequence came from a woman between 45 and 60 years old who had recovered from COVID-19. This rearrangement joins TRBV11-2 to TRBJ2-1, with 7 bases identical to TRBD2. The CDR3 reads CASSASGSYNEQFF. The CDR3 DNA is TGTGCCAGCAGCGCTAGCGGTTCCTACAATGAGCAGTTCTTC.